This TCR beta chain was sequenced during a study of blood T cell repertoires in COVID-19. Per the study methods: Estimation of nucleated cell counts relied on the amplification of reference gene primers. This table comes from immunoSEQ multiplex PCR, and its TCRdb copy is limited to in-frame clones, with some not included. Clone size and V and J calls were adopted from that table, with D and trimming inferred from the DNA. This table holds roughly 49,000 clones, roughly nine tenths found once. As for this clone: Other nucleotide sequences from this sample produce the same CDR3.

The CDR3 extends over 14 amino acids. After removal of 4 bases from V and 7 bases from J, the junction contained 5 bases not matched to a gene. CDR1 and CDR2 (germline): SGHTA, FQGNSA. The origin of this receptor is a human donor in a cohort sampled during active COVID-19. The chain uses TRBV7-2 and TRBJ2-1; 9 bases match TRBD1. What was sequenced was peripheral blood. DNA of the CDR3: TGTGCCAGCAGCTCGGACAGGGGACTTAATGAGCAGTTCTTC. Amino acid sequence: CASSSDRGLNEQFF.